Listed below are T cell receptor beta chains from one sample, sequenced in a study of OX40 agonist ivuxolimab in advanced cancers. TCRdb's table, derived via immunoSEQ multiplex PCR, lists solely in-frame clones and lacks some. The sample gives fewer than 65,000 clones, 85% to 90% of which show up once; more than 6.5% is in the top ten. The sequences come from CD4+ or CD8+ T cells sorted from blood, collected in a trial of the OX40 agonist ivuxolimab. All receptors come from an adult with an advanced solid tumor such as melanoma, head and neck, liver or kidney cancer. Each CDR3 is given with its conserved first and last residue. The order of the fields is D gene, J gene, clone size, V gene, CDR3 protein, CDR3 DNA. A D gene is named only where the DNA matches it firmly. The size of a clone is reported for some rows only, either as once, few or many, or as a class for expanded clones.

D gene: .
J gene: TRBJ1-2
clone size: .
V gene: TRBV5-1
CDR3 protein: CASSLGAGDGYTF
CDR3 DNA: TGCGCCAGCAGCTTGGGGGCTGGGGATGGCTACACCTTC

D gene: .
J gene: TRBJ1-1
clone size: .
V gene: TRBV5-1
CDR3 protein: CASSLGWNTEAFF
CDR3 DNA: TGCGCCAGCAGCTTGGGCTGGAACACTGAAGCTTTCTTT

D gene: TRBD1
J gene: TRBJ2-7
clone size: .
V gene: TRBV15
CDR3 protein: CATSRDDRASREQYF
CDR3 DNA: TGTGCCACCAGCAGAGACGACAGGGCCTCCCGCGAGCAGTACTTC

D gene: .
J gene: TRBJ2-1
clone size: few
V gene: TRBV7-6
CDR3 protein: CASSQGGSALEQFF
CDR3 DNA: TGTGCCAGCAGCCAGGGGGGCAGCGCCCTTGAGCAGTTCTTC

D gene: TRBD2
J gene: TRBJ2-1
clone size: .
V gene: TRBV7-9
CDR3 protein: CASSSRSTSGSREQFF
CDR3 DNA: TGTGCCAGCAGCTCAAGGTCGACTAGCGGGAGTCGTGAGCAGTTCTTC

D gene: .
J gene: TRBJ2-1
clone size: .
V gene: TRBV29-1
CDR3 protein: CSVEKGHPYNEQFF
CDR3 DNA: TGCAGCGTTGAAAAAGGACACCCTTACAATGAGCAGTTCTTC

D gene: .
J gene: TRBJ1-4
clone size: .
V gene: TRBV5-5
CDR3 protein: CASSLEERPNEKLFF
CDR3 DNA: TGTGCCAGCAGCTTGGAGGAGAGGCCTAATGAAAAACTGTTTTTT

D gene: TRBD1
J gene: TRBJ1-1
clone size: .
V gene: TRBV6-1
CDR3 protein: CASSEAGQGALNTEAFF
CDR3 DNA: TGTGCCAGCAGTGAAGCTGGTCAGGGGGCTTTGAACACTGAAGCTTTCTTT

D gene: .
J gene: TRBJ2-1
clone size: .
V gene: TRBV9
CDR3 protein: CASSTGTPSYNEQFF
CDR3 DNA: TGTGCCAGCAGCACCGGGACACCTTCCTACAATGAGCAGTTCTTC

D gene: .
J gene: TRBJ2-7
clone size: once
V gene: TRBV2
CDR3 protein: CASGSGGGLPYEQYF
CDR3 DNA: TGTGCCAGCGGCTCAGGGGGGGGACTACCCTACGAGCAGTACTTC

D gene: .
J gene: TRBJ1-1
clone size: few
V gene: TRBV7-6
CDR3 protein: CASSPYMNTEAFF
CDR3 DNA: TGTGCCAGCAGCCCCTATATGAACACTGAAGCTTTCTTT

D gene: TRBD1
J gene: TRBJ2-3
clone size: few
V gene: TRBV7-3
CDR3 protein: CASSSGTGAHTQYF
CDR3 DNA: TGTGCCAGCAGCTCCGGGACAGGGGCCCATACGCAGTATTTT

D gene: .
J gene: TRBJ2-2
clone size: .
V gene: TRBV28
CDR3 protein: CASSSPGQITGELFF
CDR3 DNA: TGTGCCAGCAGTAGTCCGGGCCAAATTACCGGGGAGCTGTTTTTT

D gene: .
J gene: TRBJ2-7
clone size: .
V gene: TRBV27
CDR3 protein: CASCYEQYF
CDR3 DNA: TGTGCCAGTTGCTACGAGCAGTACTTC

D gene: TRBD1
J gene: TRBJ1-2
clone size: .
V gene: TRBV19
CDR3 protein: CATRYRDSYGYTF
CDR3 DNA: TGTGCCACTCGGTACCGGGACAGCTATGGCTACACCTTC

D gene: .
J gene: TRBJ2-6
clone size: .
V gene: TRBV6-6
CDR3 protein: CASSRLSGANVLTF
CDR3 DNA: TGTGCCAGCAGCCGTCTGTCTGGGGCCAACGTCCTGACTTTC

D gene: TRBD1
J gene: TRBJ1-5
clone size: .
V gene: TRBV6-5
CDR3 protein: CASSHDRASNQPQHF
CDR3 DNA: TGTGCCAGCAGTCACGACAGGGCGAGCAATCAGCCCCAGCATTTT

D gene: TRBD2
J gene: TRBJ2-1
clone size: .
V gene: TRBV9
CDR3 protein: CASSVGTSGMASYNEQFF
CDR3 DNA: TGTGCCAGCAGCGTAGGGACTAGCGGGATGGCTTCCTACAATGAGCAGTTCTTC

D gene: .
J gene: TRBJ1-1
clone size: few
V gene: TRBV29-1
CDR3 protein: CSVEDPKGQTEAFF
CDR3 DNA: TGCAGCGTTGAAGACCCAAAAGGCCAGACTGAAGCTTTCTTT